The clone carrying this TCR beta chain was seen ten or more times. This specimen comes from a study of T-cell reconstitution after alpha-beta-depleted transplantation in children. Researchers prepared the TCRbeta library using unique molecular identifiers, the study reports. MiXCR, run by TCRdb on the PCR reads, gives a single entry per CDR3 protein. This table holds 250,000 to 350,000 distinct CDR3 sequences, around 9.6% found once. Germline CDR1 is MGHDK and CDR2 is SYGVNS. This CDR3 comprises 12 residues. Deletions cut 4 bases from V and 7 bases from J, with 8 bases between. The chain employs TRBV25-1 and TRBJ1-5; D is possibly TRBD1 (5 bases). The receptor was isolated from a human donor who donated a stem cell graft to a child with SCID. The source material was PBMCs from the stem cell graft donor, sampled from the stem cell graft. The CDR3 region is CASSVGDQPQHF. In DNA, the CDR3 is TGTGCCAGCAGTGTCGGGGACCAGCCCCAGCATTTT.